This T cell receptor (beta chain) was sequenced for a study of blood T cell repertoires in COVID-19. Looking at the study overall: Material from acute and convalescent COVID-19 was sourced from the United States, Italy and Spain.

The CDR3 loop spans 15 amino acids. The germline V gene encodes CDR1 SGDLS and CDR2 YYNGEE. The germline V and J ends were trimmed by 0 bases and 4 bases, with 13 bases remaining between them. This clone was picked up one time. Method: immunoSEQ multiplex PCR; TCRdb's copy keeps in-frame clones and lacks some. The sample shows about 160,000 clones, approximately 80% of them seen only once. The receptor's source is a woman aged 80 or over with active or convalescent COVID-19. The material sequenced was peripheral blood. The chain couples TRBV9 to TRBJ1-1; D unclear. This CDR3 is CASSVAGQVGTEAFF. In DNA form, the CDR3 reads TGTGCCAGCAGCGTAGCCGGCCAGGTTGGCACTGAAGCTTTCTTT.